This passage covers 18 T cell receptor beta chains from one sample sequenced in a study of blood T cell repertoires in COVID-19. The protocol was immunoSEQ multiplex PCR, while the TCRdb copy is restricted to in-frame clones and leaves out a portion. The table has approximately 51,000 clones, around 86% seen once. The sample was peripheral blood. These receptors all stem from a woman aged 80 or older with COVID-19, enrolled during active disease.

V gene TRBV19 combines with J gene TRBJ1-2; no clear D gene. The CDR3 contains 15 residues. CDR1 and CDR2 from the germline V gene are LNHDA and SQIVND (reference sequence). V lost 5 bases to trimming and J lost 5 bases, with 18 bases between them. CDR3 sequence: CASSAPKSTEYGYTF. CDR3 nucleotide sequence: TGTGCCAGTAGTGCCCCTAAATCCACCGAGTATGGCTACACCTTC.

This clone was observed once. The genes are TRBV4-1 and TRBJ1-5; the match to TRBD1 covers 8 bases. Germline CDR1 is MGHRA and CDR2 is YSYEKL. The CDR3 extends over 16 amino acids. J lost 5 bases, V lost 0 bases, and 6 bases had no gene match. As DNA, the CDR3 is TGCGCCAGCAGCCAAGATCGAGGACAGGGTTATCAGCCCCAGCATTTT. Translated, it gives CASSQDRGQGYQPQHF.

On this clone: The junction and the germline gene differ at one end; a read error may be behind it. The chain uses TRBV7-7 and TRBJ2-2, with D possibly being TRBD2 (5 bases). The CDR3 is made up of 15 amino acids. Germline V gene data show CDR1 as SSHAT and CDR2 as FNYEAQ (reference sequence). The CDR3 DNA sequence: TGTGCTAGCAGCTCGACTATAACGAACACCGGGGAGCTGTTTTTT. Translation: CASSSTITNTGELFF.

The chain employs TRBV29-1 and TRBJ1-1, with 10 bases identical to TRBD1. Germline assignment: CDR1 SQVTM and CDR2 ANQGSEA. Trimming cost V 4 bases and J 3 bases; bases outside gene matches: 2. This CDR3 is 13 amino acids long. CDR3 region: CSVAGTGDTEAFF. CDR3 nucleotide sequence: TGCAGCGTTGCTGGGACAGGGGACACTGAAGCTTTCTTT.

The gene calls are TRBV5-6 and TRBJ2-2, with D possibly being TRBD2 (7 bases). This CDR3 region has 15 residues. V lost 6 bases, J lost 7 bases, and 19 bases lay in between. The germline CDR1 and CDR2 sequences are SGHDT and YYEEEE. CDR3 protein: CASTPPGGADGELFF. The CDR3 nucleotides are TGTGCCAGCACCCCGCCGGGGGGCGCGGACGGGGAGCTGTTTTTT.

This chain uses TRBV6-6 with TRBJ1-1, with 7 nucleotides matching TRBD1. Germline-derived CDR1 and CDR2 are MNHNY and SVGAGI (reference sequence). With 6 bases clipped from V and 2 bases from J, the junction kept 3 bases outside the gene matches. The CDR3 has 13 amino acids. The DNA for the CDR3 is TGTGCCAGCAGAAGACAGGGAAACACTGAAGCTTTCTTT. The encoded protein is CASRRQGNTEAFF.

This chain connects TRBV7-2 to TRBJ2-7; 12 bases align to TRBD1. V lost 0 bases and J lost 4; bases outside the gene matches: 4. The germline V gene has CDR1 SGHTA and CDR2 FQGNSA. The CDR3 has 16 amino acids. The CDR3 region is CASSLAGQGASYEQYF. In DNA form, the CDR3 reads TGTGCCAGCAGCTTAGCGGGACAGGGGGCGTCGTACGAGCAGTACTTC.

The V gene is TRBV3-1 (or the pseudogene TRBV3-2), the J gene TRBJ1-6, with 11 bases that match TRBD1. The V gene's germline CDR1 is LGHDT and CDR2 YNNKEL (reference sequence). Trimming cost V 4 bases and J 7 bases; bases outside gene matches: 3. This CDR3 region has 15 residues. The CDR3 bases are TGTGCCAGCAGCCTTCGGGACAGGGGGAATTCACCCCTCCACTTT. Residues: CASSLRDRGNSPLHF.

This chain links TRBV5-5 with TRBJ1-6; 10 nucleotides line up with TRBD1. The V segment lost 4 bases and the J segment 9 bases; nucleotides outside the gene matches: 7. The CDR3 is made up of 15 amino acids. CDR1 and CDR2 (germline): SGHKS, YYEKEE (reference sequence). This CDR3 is CASSGGTGVRSPLHF. In DNA, the CDR3 is TGTGCCAGCAGCGGAGGGACAGGGGTACGTTCACCCCTCCACTTT.

This clone appeared a single time. The chain combines TRBV11-2 with TRBJ1-4; D is unclear. CDR1 is SGHAT, CDR2 FQNNGV, per germline. V was clipped by 0 bases and J by 0 bases, with 8 bases between them. The CDR3 loop spans 16 amino acids. The CDR3 reads CASSLDVGATNEKLFF. The CDR3 DNA follows: TGTGCCAGCAGCTTAGATGTAGGAGCAACTAATGAAAAACTGTTTTTT. Full variable domain (remainder filled in from reference TRBV11-2 and TRBJ1-4): EAGVAQSPRYKIIEKRQSVAFWCNPISGHATLYWYQQILGQGPKLLIQFQNNGVVDDSQLPKDRFSAERLKGVDSTLKIQPAKLEDSAVYLCASSLDVGATNEKLFFGSGTQLSVL.

The CDR3 DNA is TGCAGCGCCCAAGGGGGAGCTAACTATGGCTACACCTTC. Amino acid sequence: CSAQGGANYGYTF. This chain links TRBV29-1 with TRBJ1-2, with D perhaps TRBD1 (6 bases). The V end lost 7 bases, the J end lost 0 bases, and 12 bases lay between the germline ends. The CDR3 totals 13 residues. The V gene's germline CDR1 is SQVTM and CDR2 ANQGSEA.

This chain uses TRBV28 with TRBJ1-4, with D possibly matching TRBD1 (6 bases). Germline CDR1 and CDR2: MDHEN and SYDVKM. V lost 7 bases and J 2 bases, leaving 14 bases between the germline ends. This CDR3 contains 15 residues. Written as DNA, the CDR3 is TGTGCCAGCACAATGGCAGGGGTGACTAATGAAAAACTGTTTTTT. Translating gives CASTMAGVTNEKLFF.

The chain recombines TRBV20-1 with TRBJ2-3; D not certain. CDR1 is DFQATT, CDR2 SNEGSKA, per germline (reference sequence). The CDR3 runs to 11 residues. V dropped 6 bases and J dropped 6 bases, with 10 bases sitting between them. The CDR3: CSAPVLDTQYF. CDR3 bases: TGCAGTGCCCCTGTGTTGGATACGCAGTATTTT.

The chain is built from TRBV5-5 and TRBJ1-2; D gene uncertain. V was shortened by 3 bases and J by 4 bases, with 7 bases between the two germline ends. In germline, CDR1 is SGHKS, CDR2 YYEKEE (reference sequence). This CDR3 comprises 12 residues. The CDR3 DNA reads TGTGCCAGCAGCTCACGCGGCTATGGCTACACCTTC. Amino acid sequence: CASSSRGYGYTF.

This chain connects TRBV24-1 to TRBJ1-4; unclear D gene. This CDR3 contains 15 residues. V was shortened by 6 bases and J by 7 bases, with 17 bases between the two germline ends. Germline assignment: CDR1 KGHDR and CDR2 SFDVKD. The CDR3 loop reads CATSPIDKSGEKLFF. CDR3 coding DNA: TGTGCCACCAGTCCCATTGACAAATCAGGTGAAAAACTGTTTTTT.

The rearrangement links TRBV7-8 to TRBJ2-6, with 8 bases that match TRBD1. The junction had 8 bases not matched to a gene; V was cut back by 3 bases and J by 1 base. Germline CDR1 reads SGHVS; CDR2 reads FQNEAQ. This CDR3 has 18 amino acids. CDR3 coding DNA: TGTGCCAGCAGCTTGGAGGGCAGGGGGCGGTCTGGGGCCAACGTCCTGACTTTC. This encodes CASSLEGRGRSGANVLTF.

The chain carries TRBV18 and TRBJ1-1; a weak D match, TRBD1 (6 bases). This CDR3 is 14 amino acids long. Germline V lookup: CDR1 KGHSH, CDR2 LQKENI. V lost 6 bases and J lost 4, with 15 bases in between. CDR3 residues: CASSTQGGVTEAFF. The CDR3 DNA sequence: TGTGCCAGCTCCACTCAAGGGGGAGTCACTGAAGCTTTCTTT.

The J gene is TRBJ2-7, the V gene TRBV15; D is perhaps TRBD2 (5 bases). CDR1 and CDR2 (germline): LNHNV, YYDKDF (reference sequence). The CDR3 has 16 amino acids. Trimming stripped 3 bases from V and 6 bases from J, with 21 bases between. The CDR3 here is CATSSTFGKRAGEQYF. The DNA of the CDR3 is TGTGCCACCAGCAGCACGTTTGGGAAACGGGCGGGCGAGCAGTACTTC.